The sequence of this T cell receptor beta chain was determined in a study of blood T cell repertoires in COVID-19 (dated by TCRdb to the early 2020s). Turning to the overall study: Samples from collaborators originated in the United States, Italy and Spain and spanned both the acute and convalescent phases of COVID-19. The prospective study material was composed of cDNA or gDNA derived from T cells, B-cell-depleted T cells, or PBMCs. Subjects who had been exposed to COVID-19, were actively infected with it, or had recovered from it provided the deeply sampled blood TCRbeta repertoires that made up the dataset. The repertoires were released in a freely available public database intended as a resource for research on the immune response to SARS-CoV-2. Samples came from the ongoing ImmuneRACE study (first 160 participants) plus 1,254 subjects from 6 global collaborators. A de-identified subject ID, COVID-19 status, age in years and sex were almost always included in the sample metadata. Where HLA class I and class II types were available, the types were taken from metadata supplied by the sample provider, not from assay-based typing. Beyond this particular receptor, the publication reports: The amount of clinical and demographic metadata varied by source and participant and was provided uncurated.

The V end gives up 0 bases and the J end 6 bases, leaving 7 bases in the junction not matched to a gene. The CDR3 sequence holds 15 residues, the cysteine and phenylalanine included. Just CDR3 DNA is preserved here, 45 bases in frame from base 1. Per the germline V gene, MGHRA is the CDR1 and YSYEKL is the CDR2. The immunoSEQ Assay, a bias-controlled multiplex PCR, was used to amplify TCRbeta CDR3 regions from genomic DNA. For the original study's pipeline: Nucleated cell counts per sample were estimated from amplification of reference gene primers within the assay. Sequence reads were collapsed and filtered to measure the absolute abundance of every unique TCRbeta CDR3 rearrangement. Productive Simpson clonality was computed per sample as the square root of Simpson's diversity index over productive rearrangements. TCRdb holds this immuneACCESS table with in-frame rearrangements only. Some clones are missing; in checked studies, unresolved V genes explain under half, and the rest has no known cause. V, J and clone size are those of that table, while D and trimming were read from the DNA. The sample profile shows a few hundred thousand clones; around 84% of them were found once. 1.1% of the sample goes to the ten largest clones.

Comments on this clone: What this receptor recognizes is not known. Base qualities are not provided; no much larger clone lies one nucleotide away.

The collaborating institutions used their own protocols to collect whole blood in K2EDTA tubes. For TCRbeta analysis, collaborators shipped samples as frozen whole blood, isolated PBMCs, or DNA extracted from either of those sample types. The sequence links TRBV4-1 to TRBJ1-1; 7 bases in the junction line up with TRBD1. The sequencing sample was made of peripheral blood. The TCR originated in a human donor with acute or convalescent COVID-19. The donor label of this sample is uncertain. The nucleotide sequence is TGCGCCAGCAGCCAAGACATGACAGGGTGGCCTGAAGCTTTCTTT. Translated, it reads CASSQDMTGWPEAFF.